This T cell receptor (beta chain) appears in the sequencing data of a study of Graves' ophthalmopathy and Graves' hyperthyroidism. The CDR3 covers 14 residues. Per germline, CDR1 DFQATT and CDR2 SNEGSKA (reference sequence). V was shortened by 0 bases and J by 7 bases, with 15 bases between the two germline ends. RNA transcripts served as template for amplifying TCR beta CDR3 sequences. HTBI-primed RT-PCR formed the first round, and a multiplex PCR formed the second. TCRdb re-derived calls from the multiplex PCR reads in MiXCR, one entry per CDR3 protein. The sample includes roughly 230,000 distinct CDR3 sequences, around a fifth of them seen just once. This clonotype was observed at least ten times.

Input material: peripheral blood. This clonotype originated in a woman aged 45-65 years with Graves' ophthalmopathy. The V call is TRBV20-1, the J call TRBJ2-5; TRBD2 is a possible D gene (6 bases). CDR3 sequence (DNA): TGCAGTGCTAGAGACCGACTAGGTGCATGGACCCAGTACTTC. It yields the protein CSARDRLGAWTQYF.